The 18 T cell receptor beta chains below come from one sample, sequenced in a study of blood T cell repertoires in COVID-19. The repertoire was sequenced with immunoSEQ multiplex PCR; TCRdb's copy has only in-frame clones and lacks some. This sample carries 90,000 to 120,000 clones, roughly 70% of them seen once, and the ten largest clones take about 2%. Sequenced input: peripheral blood. The receptor set was obtained from a woman aged 40 to 55 with acute or convalescent COVID-19.

V gene TRBV5-4 combines with J gene TRBJ1-1; no clear D. CDR3 size: 14 residues. The V end lost 4 bases, the J end lost 1 base, and 11 bases lay between the germline ends. Germline V gives CDR1 SGHNT, CDR2 YYREEE (reference sequence). The CDR3: CASSRWTGNTEAFF. The CDR3 DNA sequence: TGTGCCAGCAGCCGCTGGACTGGGAACACTGAAGCTTTCTTT.

This clone was observed many times. V is TRBV5-4 and J is TRBJ1-6; no clear D gene. The CDR3 has 14 amino acids. Germline CDR1 is SGHNT and CDR2 is YYREEE (reference sequence). The V and J ends lost 7 bases and 10 bases respectively, with 18 bases between them. DNA of the CDR3: TGTGCCAGCGGAACCCGGGAAGACGCGTCACCCCTCCACTTT. Translating it yields CASGTREDASPLHF.

The chain links TRBV4-1 to TRBJ1-6; no firm D call. The CDR3 loop spans 17 amino acids. Germline values: CDR1 MGHRA, CDR2 YSYEKL. V lost 4 bases and J lost 0, with 13 bases in between. DNA of the CDR3: TGCGCCAGCAGCCGAGAGACTGATCGCTCCTATAATTCACCCCTCCACTTT. Its translation is CASSRETDRSYNSPLHF.

Only a few counts were recorded for this clone. J is TRBJ2-2 and V is TRBV4-1; possibly TRBD1 for D (6 bases). Per the germline V gene, CDR1 is MGHRA and CDR2 is YSYEKL. The CDR3 spans 15 residues. The V end was cut by 1 base, the J end by 5 bases, with 11 bases between. The CDR3 spells CASSQVLQGTGELFF. CDR3 DNA: TGCGCCAGCAGCCAAGTCCTACAGGGAACCGGGGAGCTGTTTTTT.

This chain uses TRBV5-5 with TRBJ1-2; a weak D match, TRBD1 (6 bases). This CDR3 spans 13 amino acids. Trimming took off 1 base at V and 2 bases at J, with 6 bases between the two ends. CDR1 is SGHKS and CDR2 is YYEKEE in the germline V gene (reference sequence). The CDR3 DNA sequence: TGTGCCAGCAGCTTGAGGGGGAACTATGGCTACACCTTC. This translates into CASSLRGNYGYTF.

V is TRBV7-3 and J is TRBJ2-7; 7 positions match TRBD1. The J segment lost 3 bases and the V segment lost 5 bases, leaving 4 bases of the junction unmatched. The CDR3 has 13 amino acids. Per germline, CDR1 SGHTA and CDR2 FQGTGA. The CDR3 is CASSLYRGYEQYF. The CDR3 nucleotides read TGTGCCAGCAGCCTATACAGGGGCTACGAGCAGTACTTC.

To note about this clone: A single base separates this from a much larger clone, so it may be a read error. Other DNA variants within this sample encode the same CDR3. This chain joins TRBV28 and TRBJ2-1, with D perhaps matching TRBD1 (6 bases). Per the germline V gene, CDR1 is MDHEN and CDR2 is SYDVKM. V dropped 6 bases and J dropped 9 bases, with 6 bases sitting between them. The CDR3 extends over 10 amino acids. For the CDR3, the DNA is TGTGCCAGCAGCAGGGGTGAGCAGTTCTTC. Residues: CASSRGEQFF.

The V call is TRBV2, the J call TRBJ2-5; 7 bases agree with TRBD1. Looked up from germline, CDR1 is SNHLY and CDR2 is FYNNEI. The CDR3 spans 16 residues. The J segment lost 2 bases and the V segment lost 6 bases, leaving 12 bases of the junction unmatched. CDR3 nucleotides: TGTGCCAGCAGCTTACCACCGGGACAGCGGCAAGAGACCCAGTACTTC. Translating it yields CASSLPPGQRQETQYF.

V and J are TRBV28 and TRBJ2-2, with 8 bases matching TRBD1. The junction had 7 bases not matched to a gene; V was cut back by 8 bases and J by 5 bases. This CDR3 is built from 14 residues. Germline V gene lookup returns CDR1 MDHEN and CDR2 SYDVKM. CDR3 nucleotides: TGTGCCAGCGTTCCAGGGGGCAGGACCGGGGAGCTGTTTTTT. Its translation is CASVPGGRTGELFF.

The chain recombines TRBV5-6 with TRBJ2-5, with 8 nucleotides matching TRBD1. The CDR3 contains 14 residues. V lost 5 bases, J lost 9 bases, and 12 bases stayed unmatched. CDR1 is SGHDT and CDR2 is YYEEEE in the germline V gene. The CDR3, as DNA: TGTGCCAGCAGTCAAGGACAGGGCTCGGTTTCCCAGTACTTC. Its protein product is CASSQGQGSVSQYF.

This rearrangement joins TRBV14 to TRBJ2-3; tentative D call: TRBD1 (6 bases). The germline V gene encodes CDR1 SGHDN and CDR2 FVKESK. Deletions cut 3 bases from V and 6 bases from J, with 16 bases between. CDR3 size: 15 residues. The DNA of the CDR3 is TGTGCCAGCAGCCAGAGGGGTGGGGACATGGATACGCAGTATTTT. Residues: CASSQRGGDMDTQYF.

V gene TRBV3-1 (or the pseudogene TRBV3-2) combines with J gene TRBJ1-2; 9 nucleotides match TRBD1. CDR3 length equals 16 residues. V was clipped by 5 bases and J by 2 bases; unmatched bases: 9. Germline assignment: CDR1 LGHDT and CDR2 YNNKEL (reference sequence). In nucleotides, the CDR3 is TGTGCCAGCAGCGGAGTAGGGGACAGGGTCAACTATGGCTACACCTTC. Its protein is CASSGVGDRVNYGYTF.

The chain is built from TRBV10-3 and TRBJ1-2; possible D gene TRBD1, 6 bases. Per germline, CDR1 ENHRY and CDR2 SYGVKD. CDR3 size: 15 residues. V shed 3 bases and J shed 2 bases, with 13 bases lying between them. In DNA form, the CDR3 reads TGTGCCATCAGTGATGGGGCAGGGGTAAACTATGGCTACACCTTC. Translated, it gives CAISDGAGVNYGYTF.

This clone was seen only a few times. This chain links TRBV7-9 with TRBJ2-7, with 7 bases lining up with TRBD1. Germline-derived CDR1 and CDR2 are SEHNR and FQNEAQ (reference sequence). The CDR3 sequence is 15 residues long. The J segment lost 0 bases and the V segment lost 3 bases, leaving 5 bases of the junction unmatched. The CDR3 DNA reads TGTGCCAGCAGCTTTAGACAGGGAGCCTCCTACGAGCAGTACTTC. Its translation is CASSFRQGASYEQYF.

The chain combines TRBV7-6 with TRBJ1-6; TRBD1 agrees at 9 bases. Germline CDR1 SGHVS, CDR2 FNYEAQ. The CDR3 extends over 16 amino acids. Unmatched junction bases numbered 9, after V lost 1 base and J lost 11 bases. The CDR3 DNA sequence: TGTGCCAGCAGCTTAGGTGTTGGACAGGGGATCACACCCCTCCACTTT. It encodes CASSLGVGQGITPLHF.

The chain couples TRBV12-3 or TRBV12-4 to TRBJ1-1; D unclear. CDR3 size: 13 residues. V lost 3 bases, J lost 2 bases, and 7 bases lay in between. CDR3 DNA: TGTGCCAGCAGTTTCGCGGGTAACACTGAAGCTTTCTTT. It encodes CASSFAGNTEAFF.

This chain links TRBV11-2 with TRBJ2-1; 7 positions match TRBD2. Germline values: CDR1 SGHAT, CDR2 FQNNGV. J gave up 8 bases and V 6 bases, and 7 bases lay outside the gene matches. The CDR3 has 13 amino acids. For the CDR3, the DNA is TGTGCCAGCAGACGACTAGCTAGGCATGAGCAGTTCTTC. Translated, it gives CASRRLARHEQFF.

This clone was seen at least ten times. V gene TRBV11-2 combines with J gene TRBJ2-7; TRBD2 is a possible D gene (5 bases). Germline values: CDR1 SGHAT, CDR2 FQNNGV. Trimming cost V 6 bases and J 1 base, with 13 bases left between them. The CDR3 has 14 amino acids. The CDR3: CASSPLWESYEQYF. The CDR3 coding sequence is TGTGCCAGCAGTCCTCTTTGGGAGTCCTACGAGCAGTACTTC.